Listed below are T cell receptor beta chains from one sample, sequenced in a study of Ad26.COV2.S vaccination and SARS-CoV-2 variants. Repertoires were generated with immunoSEQ multiplex PCR, while TCRdb's copy carries only in-frame clones and drops some. The sample carries about 350,000 clones, about 88% recorded once. Here the sequenced sample was peripheral blood, taken in a trial of Ad26.COV2.S vaccine versus placebo. These receptor sequences come from a person aged 18-65 years who received the Ad26.COV2.S COVID-19 vaccine or a placebo. CDR3s include the opening cysteine and the closing phenylalanine or tryptophan. Each record gives: CDR3 protein, CDR3 DNA, clone size, D gene, J gene, V gene, CDR3 length. A D gene is named only where the DNA matches it firmly. Only part of the rows carry a size: once, few, many, or a class if the clone is expanded.

CDR3 protein: CASSVGLAASTDTQYF
CDR3 DNA: TGTGCCAGCAGCGTCGGACTAGCGGCTAGCACAGATACGCAGTATTTT
clone size: .
D gene: TRBD2
J gene: TRBJ2-3
V gene: TRBV9
CDR3 length: 16

CDR3 protein: CSASLRTGFFEQFF
CDR3 DNA: TGCAGTGCTAGTCTCCGGACAGGGTTTTTTGAGCAGTTCTTC
clone size: .
D gene: TRBD1
J gene: TRBJ2-1
V gene: TRBV20-1
CDR3 length: 14

CDR3 protein: CASSWGQGRRETQYF
CDR3 DNA: TGTGCCAGCAGTTGGGGACAGGGGCGCAGAGAGACCCAGTACTTC
clone size: .
D gene: TRBD1
J gene: TRBJ2-5
V gene: TRBV28
CDR3 length: 15

CDR3 protein: CASSPYRQGAPGYTF
CDR3 DNA: TGTGCCAGCAGTCCCTACCGACAGGGGGCGCCCGGCTACACCTTC
clone size: .
D gene: TRBD1
J gene: TRBJ1-2
V gene: TRBV28
CDR3 length: 15

CDR3 protein: CASSLTGGMNEQFF
CDR3 DNA: TGTGCCAGCAGTTTGACAGGGGGCATGAATGAGCAGTTCTTC
clone size: .
D gene: TRBD1
J gene: TRBJ2-1
V gene: TRBV2
CDR3 length: 14

CDR3 protein: CASSYSGAGRTDTQYF
CDR3 DNA: TGTGCCAGCAGTTACTCGGGAGCGGGCCGCACAGATACGCAGTATTTT
clone size: .
D gene: .
J gene: TRBJ2-3
V gene: TRBV6-7
CDR3 length: 16

CDR3 protein: CASRGAGYKETQYF
CDR3 DNA: TGTGCCAGCAGGGGGGCTGGGTACAAAGAGACCCAGTACTTC
clone size: .
D gene: .
J gene: TRBJ2-5
V gene: TRBV6-5
CDR3 length: 14

CDR3 protein: CASSSGTGDNQPQHF
CDR3 DNA: TGCGCCAGCAGCTCCGGGACAGGAGACAATCAGCCCCAGCATTTT
clone size: .
D gene: TRBD1
J gene: TRBJ1-5
V gene: TRBV5-1
CDR3 length: 15

CDR3 protein: CSVADRGRDEKLFF
CDR3 DNA: TGCAGCGTTGCAGACAGGGGGCGAGATGAAAAACTGTTTTTT
clone size: .
D gene: TRBD1
J gene: TRBJ1-4
V gene: TRBV29-1
CDR3 length: 14

CDR3 protein: CASSLHTANTGELFF
CDR3 DNA: TGTGCCAGCAGCCTTCACACAGCGAACACCGGGGAGCTGTTTTTT
clone size: few
D gene: .
J gene: TRBJ2-2
V gene: TRBV7-9
CDR3 length: 15

CDR3 protein: CASSEAGSGQGAEAFF
CDR3 DNA: TGTGCCAGCAGTGAAGCAGGTAGCGGGCAGGGGGCTGAAGCTTTCTTT
clone size: once
D gene: TRBD1
J gene: TRBJ1-1
V gene: TRBV6-1
CDR3 length: 16

CDR3 protein: CATSDRQTGLKETQYF
CDR3 DNA: TGTGCCACCAGTGACCGACAGACAGGGTTAAAAGAGACCCAGTACTTC
clone size: .
D gene: TRBD1
J gene: TRBJ2-5
V gene: TRBV24-1
CDR3 length: 16

CDR3 protein: CAISGQGAPTSEITDTQYF
CDR3 DNA: TGTGCCATCAGTGGGCAGGGGGCACCTACTAGCGAGATCACAGATACGCAGTATTTT
clone size: .
D gene: .
J gene: TRBJ2-3
V gene: TRBV10-3
CDR3 length: 19

CDR3 protein: CASSQELAGGSSYNEQFF
CDR3 DNA: TGCGCCAGCAGCCAAGAACTAGCGGGAGGTAGCTCCTACAATGAGCAGTTCTTC
clone size: .
D gene: TRBD2
J gene: TRBJ2-1
V gene: TRBV4-3
CDR3 length: 18

CDR3 protein: CSVEEGYHGYTF
CDR3 DNA: TGCAGCGTTGAAGAAGGGTACCATGGCTACACCTTC
clone size: .
D gene: .
J gene: TRBJ1-2
V gene: TRBV29-1
CDR3 length: 12

CDR3 protein: CASSPGPRGGYTF
CDR3 DNA: TGTGCCAGCAGCCCGGGACCGCGGGGAGGCTACACCTTC
clone size: .
D gene: .
J gene: TRBJ1-2
V gene: TRBV7-9
CDR3 length: 13

CDR3 protein: CASSQTQGNGQPQHF
CDR3 DNA: TGTGCCAGCAGCCAAACTCAGGGCAACGGTCAGCCCCAGCATTTT
clone size: .
D gene: .
J gene: TRBJ1-5
V gene: TRBV28
CDR3 length: 15

CDR3 protein: CATSGLAASTDTQYF
CDR3 DNA: TGTGCCACCAGCGGACTAGCGGCTAGCACAGATACGCAGTATTTT
clone size: .
D gene: TRBD2
J gene: TRBJ2-3
V gene: TRBV15
CDR3 length: 15

CDR3 protein: CASSSPTGTALNTIYF
CDR3 DNA: TGTGCCAGCAGCTCGCCCACAGGGACCGCGTTAAACACCATATATTTT
clone size: few
D gene: .
J gene: TRBJ1-3
V gene: TRBV7-8
CDR3 length: 16

CDR3 protein: CASSPNRVTGELFF
CDR3 DNA: TGTGCCAGCAGCCCAAACAGGGTAACCGGGGAGCTGTTTTTT
clone size: .
D gene: .
J gene: TRBJ2-2
V gene: TRBV7-2
CDR3 length: 14

CDR3 protein: CASSIGTSGRFRDEQFF
CDR3 DNA: TGTGCCAGTAGTATAGGGACTAGCGGGAGGTTTAGAGATGAGCAGTTCTTC
clone size: .
D gene: TRBD2
J gene: TRBJ2-1
V gene: TRBV19
CDR3 length: 17

CDR3 protein: CASKEAVNYGYTF
CDR3 DNA: TGTGCCAGCAAGGAAGCTGTTAACTATGGCTACACCTTC
clone size: .
D gene: .
J gene: TRBJ1-2
V gene: TRBV28
CDR3 length: 13

CDR3 protein: CASILKGPNYGYTF
CDR3 DNA: TGTGCCAGCATACTAAAGGGGCCTAACTATGGCTACACCTTC
clone size: once
D gene: .
J gene: TRBJ1-2
V gene: TRBV28
CDR3 length: 14

CDR3 protein: CASSFQGSGELFF
CDR3 DNA: TGTGCCAGCAGTTTTCAGGGATCCGGGGAGCTGTTTTTT
clone size: .
D gene: .
J gene: TRBJ2-2
V gene: TRBV27
CDR3 length: 13

CDR3 protein: CAISGVSANTGELFF
CDR3 DNA: TGTGCCATCAGTGGGGTTAGCGCGAACACCGGGGAGCTGTTTTTT
clone size: .
D gene: .
J gene: TRBJ2-2
V gene: TRBV10-3
CDR3 length: 15

CDR3 protein: CASSLYTGELFF
CDR3 DNA: TGTGCCAGCAGCCTTTACACCGGGGAGCTGTTTTTT
clone size: .
D gene: .
J gene: TRBJ2-2
V gene: TRBV6-5
CDR3 length: 12